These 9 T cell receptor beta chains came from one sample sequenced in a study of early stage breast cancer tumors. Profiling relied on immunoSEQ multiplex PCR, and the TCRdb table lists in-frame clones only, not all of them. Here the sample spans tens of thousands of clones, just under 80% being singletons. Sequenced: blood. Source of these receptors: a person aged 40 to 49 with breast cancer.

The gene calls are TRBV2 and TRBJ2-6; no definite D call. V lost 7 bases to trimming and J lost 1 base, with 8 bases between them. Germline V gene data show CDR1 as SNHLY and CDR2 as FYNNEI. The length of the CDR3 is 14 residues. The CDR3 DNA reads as TGTGCCAGCAAAAGGGTATCTGGGGCCAACGTCCTGACTTTC. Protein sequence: CASKRVSGANVLTF.

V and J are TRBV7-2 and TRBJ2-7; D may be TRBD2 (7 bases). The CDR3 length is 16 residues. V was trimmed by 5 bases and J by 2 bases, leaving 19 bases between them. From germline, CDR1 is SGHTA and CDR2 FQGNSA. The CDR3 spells CASSASGGAFAYEQYF. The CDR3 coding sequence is TGTGCCAGCAGCGCAAGTGGGGGGGCGTTCGCCTACGAGCAGTACTTC.

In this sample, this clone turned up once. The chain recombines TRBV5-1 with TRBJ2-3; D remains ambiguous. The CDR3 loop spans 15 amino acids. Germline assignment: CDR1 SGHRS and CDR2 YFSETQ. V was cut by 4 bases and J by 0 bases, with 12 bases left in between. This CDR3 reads CASSPRTLSTDTQYF. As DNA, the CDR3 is TGCGCCAGCAGCCCCCGGACGCTTAGCACAGATACGCAGTATTTT. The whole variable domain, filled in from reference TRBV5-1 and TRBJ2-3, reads KAGVTQTPRYLIKTRGQQVTLSCSPISGHRSVSWYQQTPGQGLQFLFEYFSETQRNKGNFPGRFSGRQFSNSRSEMNVSTLELGDSALYLCASSPRTLSTDTQYFGPGTRLTVL.

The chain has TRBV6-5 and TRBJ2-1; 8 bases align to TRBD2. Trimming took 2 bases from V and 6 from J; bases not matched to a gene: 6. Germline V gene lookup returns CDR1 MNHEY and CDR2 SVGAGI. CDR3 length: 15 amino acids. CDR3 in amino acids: CASSYLDTSGNEQFF. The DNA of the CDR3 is TGTGCCAGCAGTTACCTCGACACTAGCGGCAATGAGCAGTTCTTC.

DNA for the CDR3: TGTGCCAGCAGCCCCCCGAGCTCCTACGAGCAGTACTTC. The encoded protein is CASSPPSSYEQYF. The gene calls are TRBV7-9 and TRBJ2-7; no clear D. The V gene's germline CDR1 is SEHNR and CDR2 FQNEAQ (reference sequence). This CDR3 spans 13 amino acids. Trimming took off 5 bases at V and 0 bases at J, with 8 bases between the two ends.

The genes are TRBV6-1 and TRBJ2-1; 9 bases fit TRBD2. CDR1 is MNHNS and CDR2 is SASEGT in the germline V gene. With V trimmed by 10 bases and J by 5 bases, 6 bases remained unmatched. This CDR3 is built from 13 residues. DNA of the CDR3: TGTGCCACTGGACTAGCGCCTGACAATGAGCAGTTCTTC. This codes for CATGLAPDNEQFF.

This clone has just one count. CDR3 bases: TGTGCCAGCAGCTTTCGGCAGGGAGGCACAGATACGCAGTATTTT. Protein product: CASSFRQGGTDTQYF. This chain links TRBV11-1 with TRBJ2-3, with D perhaps assigned TRBD1 or TRBD2 (5 bases each). V lost 3 bases, J lost 1 base, and 11 bases lay in between. This CDR3 comprises 15 residues. Germline-derived CDR1 and CDR2 are SGHAT and FQDESV (reference sequence).

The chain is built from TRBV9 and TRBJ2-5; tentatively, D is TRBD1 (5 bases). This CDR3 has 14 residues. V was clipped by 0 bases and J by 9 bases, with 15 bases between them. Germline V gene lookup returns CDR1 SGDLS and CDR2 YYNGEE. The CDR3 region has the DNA TGTGCCAGCAGCGTAGGACAGTCCCAAGGGTCCCAGTACTTC. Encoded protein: CASSVGQSQGSQYF.

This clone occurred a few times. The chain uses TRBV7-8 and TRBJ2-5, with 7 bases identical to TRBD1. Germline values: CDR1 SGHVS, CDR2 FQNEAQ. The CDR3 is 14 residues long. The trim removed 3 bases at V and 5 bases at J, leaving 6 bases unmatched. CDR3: CASSFSSGGETQYF. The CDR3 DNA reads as TGTGCCAGCAGCTTTTCCTCAGGGGGTGAGACCCAGTACTTC.